The subject of this entry is one T cell receptor beta chain. Here immunoSEQ multiplex PCR was the method, and the copy in TCRdb shows in-frame clones only, minus some. This table holds a few hundred thousand clones, 84% found once. Germline V gene data show CDR1 as SGHTA and CDR2 as FQGTGA. Trimming took off 5 bases at V and 4 bases at J, with 14 bases between the two ends. The CDR3 contains 15 residues. These data belong to a study of blood T cell repertoires in COVID-19. Sequencing was carried out using PBMCs or T cells enriched from blood (not recorded which). The rearrangement uses TRBV7-3 and TRBJ2-2; D unresolved. This TCR derives from a man aged 25-45 years with acute COVID-19. In DNA, the CDR3 is TGTGCCAGCAGCCCCCAACCCATTAGCACCGGGGAGCTGTTTTTT. This gives the protein CASSPQPISTGELFF.